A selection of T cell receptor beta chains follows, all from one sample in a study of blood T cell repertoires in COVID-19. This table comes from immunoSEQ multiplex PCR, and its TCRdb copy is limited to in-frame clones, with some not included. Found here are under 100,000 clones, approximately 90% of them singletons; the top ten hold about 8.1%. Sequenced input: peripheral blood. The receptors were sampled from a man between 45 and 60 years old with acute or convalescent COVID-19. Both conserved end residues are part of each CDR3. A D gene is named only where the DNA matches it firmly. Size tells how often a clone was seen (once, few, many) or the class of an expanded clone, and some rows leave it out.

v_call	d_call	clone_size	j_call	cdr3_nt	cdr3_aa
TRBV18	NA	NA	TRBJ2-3	TGTGCCAGCTCACCCCTTGGAGGAGGGGAAGGAGATACGCAGTATTTT	CASSPLGGGEGDTQYF
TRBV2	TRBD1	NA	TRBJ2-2	TGTGCCAGCAGTAGGGACAGGGGTTCCGGGGAGCTGTTTTTT	CASSRDRGSGELFF
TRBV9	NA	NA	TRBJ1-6	TGTGCCAGCAGCACCACAGGTACCCAATCACCCCTCCACTTT	CASSTTGTQSPLHF
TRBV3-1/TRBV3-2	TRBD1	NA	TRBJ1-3	TGTGCCAGCAGCCCACAGGACAGGTCTGGAAACACCATATATTTT	CASSPQDRSGNTIYF
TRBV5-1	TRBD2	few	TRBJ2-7	TGCGCCAGCAGCTTGGCCGGACTAGCCCGCGAGCAGTACTTC	CASSLAGLAREQYF
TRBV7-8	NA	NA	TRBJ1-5	TGTGCCAGCAGCTCAGGGAGGGGCCATAGCAATCAGCCCCAGCATTTT	CASSSGRGHSNQPQHF
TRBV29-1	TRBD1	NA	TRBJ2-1	TGCAGGGGGACAGAGAAATACAATGAGCAGTTCTTC	CRGTEKYNEQFF
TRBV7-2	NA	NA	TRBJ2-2	TGTGCCAGCAGCCGCGGGGCCGTTAACACCGGGGAGCTGTTTTTT	CASSRGAVNTGELFF
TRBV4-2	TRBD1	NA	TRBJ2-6	TGTGCCAGCAGCCAGCTAGCGATTCCGGGACAGGGGGCCTCTGGGGCCAACGTCCTGACTTTC	CASSQLAIPGQGASGANVLTF
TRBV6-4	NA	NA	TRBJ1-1	TGTGCCAGTGGCAGGGTCATGAACACTGAAGCTTTCTTT	CASGRVMNTEAFF
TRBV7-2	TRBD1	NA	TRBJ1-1	TGTGCCAGCAACTTGGGACAGGGAAACACTGAAGCTTTCTTT	CASNLGQGNTEAFF
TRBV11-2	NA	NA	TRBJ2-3	TGTGCCAGCAGCTTGTCAGGGGAAGGGGATACGCAGTATTTT	CASSLSGEGDTQYF
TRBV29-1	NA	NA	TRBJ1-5	TGCAGCGTTGGAGGCGGCGGGGGTCAGCCCCAGCATTTT	CSVGGGGGQPQHF
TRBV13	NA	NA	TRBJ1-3	TGTGCCAGCAGCAAGGACAGCTCTGGAAACACCATATATTTT	CASSKDSSGNTIYF
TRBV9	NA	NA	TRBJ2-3	TGTGCCAGCAGCTTATCCGGACGGAGGGGCACAGATACGCAGTATTTT	CASSLSGRRGTDTQYF
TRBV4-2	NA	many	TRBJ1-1	TGTGCCAGCAGCCTGTCCGGGAGGATTGAAGCTTTCTTT	CASSLSGRIEAFF
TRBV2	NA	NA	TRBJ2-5	TGTGCCAGCAGACGGGTCGGAGAGACCCAGTACTTC	CASRRVGETQYF
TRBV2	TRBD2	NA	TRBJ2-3	TGTGCCAGCAGTGAAAGGACTAGCGGGACAGATACGCAGTATTTT	CASSERTSGTDTQYF
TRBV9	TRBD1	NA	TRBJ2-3	TGTGCCAGCAGCGTAGTAGGTACTCCAGGGGCAGGGGGTACGCAGTATTTT	CASSVVGTPGAGGTQYF
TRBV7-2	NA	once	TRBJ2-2	TGTGCCAGCAGCCCCCATCCGATCGACCTTGCAGGAGGGGAGCTGTTTTTT	CASSPHPIDLAGGELFF
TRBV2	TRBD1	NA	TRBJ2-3	TGTGCCAGCAGCGGACAGGGAGTCGCTAGCACAGATACGCAGTATTTT	CASSGQGVASTDTQYF
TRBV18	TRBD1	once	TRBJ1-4	TGTGCCAGCTCAAGGAACCAGGGGGCCTTGAATGAAAAACTGTTTTTT	CASSRNQGALNEKLFF
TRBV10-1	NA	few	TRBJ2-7	TGCGCCAGCAGTGAGCGACACTGTCACGAGCAGTACTTC	CASSERHCHEQYF
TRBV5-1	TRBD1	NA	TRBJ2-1	TGCGCCAGCAGCCCCCGGACAGGGGGCAACAATGAGCAGTTCTTC	CASSPRTGGNNEQFF
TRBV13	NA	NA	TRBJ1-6	TGTGCCAGCAGCTTAGAGACAGGCCAAAGGAATTCACCCCTCCACTTT	CASSLETGQRNSPLHF
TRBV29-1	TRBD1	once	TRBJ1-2	TGCAGCGTTGAAGATCCGCAGGGACAGGGCAACTATGGCTACACCTTC	CSVEDPQGQGNYGYTF
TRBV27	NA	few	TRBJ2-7	TGTGCCAGCAGTTTCCGGACAGCTCCCTACGAGCAGTACTTC	CASSFRTAPYEQYF
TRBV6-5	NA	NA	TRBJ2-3	TGTGCCAGTTCAGGGGAAAGGAGAACAGATACGCAGTATTTT	CASSGERRTDTQYF
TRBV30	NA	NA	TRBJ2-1	TGTGCCTGGGAGTCGGAGTCCTACAATGAGCAGTTCTTC	CAWESESYNEQFF
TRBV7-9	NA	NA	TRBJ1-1	TGTGCCAGCAGCTGGAAAGGGGTTGAAGCTTTCTTT	CASSWKGVEAFF
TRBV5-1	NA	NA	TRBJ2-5	TGCGCCAGCAGCTTGGGGGAGACTAGAGGAGAGACCCAGTACTTC	CASSLGETRGETQYF
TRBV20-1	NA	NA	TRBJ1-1	TGCAGTGCTAGTCCCTTGAACACTGAAGCTTTCTTT	CSASPLNTEAFF
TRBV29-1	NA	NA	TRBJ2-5	TGCAGCGTTCGACCAGGGTCGGAGACCCAGTACTTC	CSVRPGSETQYF
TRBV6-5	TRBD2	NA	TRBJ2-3	TGTGCCAGCAGATCCAGCGGGGGGGCCGGAGATACGCAGTATTTT	CASRSSGGAGDTQYF
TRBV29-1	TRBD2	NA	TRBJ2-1	TGCAGCGTTTCGGGGAGGGATGAGCAGTTCTTC	CSVSGRDEQFF
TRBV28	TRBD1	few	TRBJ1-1	TGTGCCAGCAGTTGGGATATAAAGGGACAGGGCATCAACACTGAAGCTTTCTTT	CASSWDIKGQGINTEAFF
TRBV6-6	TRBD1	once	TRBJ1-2	TGTGCCAGCAGTCGACGGACAGGGGGCGGAGATGGCTACACCTTC	CASSRRTGGGDGYTF
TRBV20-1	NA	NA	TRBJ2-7	TGCAGTGCTAGAAGCCCCTACGAGCAGTACTTC	CSARSPYEQYF
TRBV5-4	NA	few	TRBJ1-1	TGTGCCAGCAGCCCCCCGCCTCAGGGGTTAAACACTGAAGCTTTCTTT	CASSPPPQGLNTEAFF
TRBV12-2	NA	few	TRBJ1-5	TGTGCAAGTCGCTTACGGGCGGGTCAGCCCCAGCATTTT	CASRLRAGQPQHF
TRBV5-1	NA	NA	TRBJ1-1	TGCGCCAGCAACTCTGAGGCACCCATGAACACTGAAGCTTTCTTT	CASNSEAPMNTEAFF
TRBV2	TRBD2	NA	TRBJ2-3	TGTGCCAGCAGTGAATTGGCTAGCGGGGGCACAGATACGCAGTATTTT	CASSELASGGTDTQYF
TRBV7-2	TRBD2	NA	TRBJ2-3	TGTGCCAGCAGCTTAGGTCTAGGACTAGCGGGCCGCCCCACAGATACGCAGTATTTT	CASSLGLGLAGRPTDTQYF
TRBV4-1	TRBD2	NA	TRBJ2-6	TGCGCCAGCGCCCAAGCGGGGGGGGGCTCTGGGGCCAACGTCCTGACTTTC	CASAQAGGGSGANVLTF
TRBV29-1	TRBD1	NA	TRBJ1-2	TGCAGCGTTGACGGACAGGGCTCGGATGGCTACACCTTC	CSVDGQGSDGYTF
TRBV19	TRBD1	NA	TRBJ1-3	TGTGTCAGTAGTATACAGGGGTTCGGAAACACCATATATTTT	CVSSIQGFGNTIYF
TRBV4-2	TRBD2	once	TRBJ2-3	TGTGCCAGCAGCCAAGAGCCTAGCGGGGGAACAGATACGCAGTATTTT	CASSQEPSGGTDTQYF
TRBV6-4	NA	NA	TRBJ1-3	TGTGCCAGCAGTCGGCGACAGACAACCTACTCTGGAAACACCATATATTTT	CASSRRQTTYSGNTIYF
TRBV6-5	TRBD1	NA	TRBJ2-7	TGTGCCACCTCCGGGACAGGGAGCTCCTACGAGCAGTACTTC	CATSGTGSSYEQYF
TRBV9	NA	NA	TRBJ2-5	TGTGCCAGCAGCGTCCACGGGTCAGCTCAGATGGTTGAGACCCAGTACTTC	CASSVHGSAQMVETQYF
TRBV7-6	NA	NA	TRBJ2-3	TGTGCCAGCAGCTTAGGAGGGCCAGGCCCCACAGATACGCAGTATTTT	CASSLGGPGPTDTQYF
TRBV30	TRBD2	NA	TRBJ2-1	TGTGCCTGGAGTTCGGCTAGCGGGGAAACCTACAATGAGCAGTTCTTC	CAWSSASGETYNEQFF
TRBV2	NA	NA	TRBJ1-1	TGTGCCAGCAGTACAAGACAGTCTGAAGCTTTCTTT	CASSTRQSEAFF
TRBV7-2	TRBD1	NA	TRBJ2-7	TGTGCCAGCAGCCCCGGGGACAGGGGGTACGAGCAGTACTTC	CASSPGDRGYEQYF